This TCR beta chain was sequenced in a study of T cells in Graves' hyperthyroidism and ophthalmopathy. As for the study in general: Prior to any treatment, at the point of initial diagnosis, peripheral blood was collected.

The CDR3 covers 13 residues. Trimming took 8 bases from V and 5 from J, leaving 18 bases between them. CDR1 is SQVTM and CDR2 is ANQGSEA in the germline V gene. Of note for this clonotype: What it binds is not known.

On the basis of clinical symptoms, serum thyroxine and TRAb, thyroid ultrasound and orbital computed tomography, diagnoses were made. RNA transcripts yielded amplified TCR beta CDR3 regions. The HTBI primer set drove a first-round RT-PCR of the TCR CDR3. In TCRdb, the multiplex PCR reads were re-called with MiXCR into one record per CDR3 protein. Of around 700,000 distinct CDR3 sequences listed, around 19% are singletons. Findings and limits, study-wide: Clonotypes that were expanded in thyroid above 0.001 mostly appeared in blood too. The model made its ophthalmopathy prediction, and onset followed a median around 6.9 months later.

V is TRBV29-1 and J is TRBJ1-1; the D gene is possibly TRBD1 (5 bases). The sample consisted of blood. The source of this sequence is a woman aged 45-60 years with Graves' hyperthyroidism that later progressed to Graves' ophthalmopathy. This chain's CDR3 is CSTDTDSGTEAFF. CDR3 in DNA: TGCAGCACGGACACTGACTCGGGTACTGAAGCTTTCTTT.